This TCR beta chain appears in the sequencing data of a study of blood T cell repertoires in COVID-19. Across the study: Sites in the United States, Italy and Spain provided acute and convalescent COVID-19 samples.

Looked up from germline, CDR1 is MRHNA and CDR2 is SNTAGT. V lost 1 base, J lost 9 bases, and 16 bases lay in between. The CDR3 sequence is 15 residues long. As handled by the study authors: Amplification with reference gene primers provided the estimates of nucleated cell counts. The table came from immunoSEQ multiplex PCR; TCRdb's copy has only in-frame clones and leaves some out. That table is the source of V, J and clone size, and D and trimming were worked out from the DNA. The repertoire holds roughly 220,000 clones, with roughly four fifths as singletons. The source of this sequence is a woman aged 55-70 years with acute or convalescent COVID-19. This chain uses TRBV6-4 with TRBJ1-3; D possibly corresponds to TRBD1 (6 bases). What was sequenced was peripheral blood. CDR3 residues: CASSDWAGEKSTIYF. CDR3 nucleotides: TGTGCCAGCAGTGACTGGGCAGGGGAAAAAAGCACCATATATTTT.